This TCR beta chain emerged from a study of OX40 agonist ivuxolimab in advanced cancers. Study-wide context: Participants, 80% to 90% male, averaged roughly 55 years of age, ranging from roughly 23 to 90.

Sampling times: baseline, cycle 4 day 1, cycle 7 day 1. TCRdb's copy holds only in-frame clones and misses some; the assay was immunoSEQ multiplex PCR. Among 3,300 or so clones listed, 70% to 75% were seen once. The source is an adult with an advanced solid tumor such as melanoma, head and neck, liver or kidney cancer. The specimen comprised CD4+ or CD8+ T cells sorted from blood, sampled in a trial of the OX40 agonist ivuxolimab.

The CDR3 DNA follows: TGTGCCACCCAAGTAGGAGGGGGCTATGGCTACACCTTC. Translation gives CATQVGGGYGYTF. V is TRBV7-9 and J is TRBJ1-2, with D maybe TRBD1 (6 bases). V lost 10 bases and J 4 bases, leaving 16 bases between the germline ends. Germline V gives CDR1 SEHNR, CDR2 FQNEAQ (reference sequence). The CDR3 is 13 residues long.